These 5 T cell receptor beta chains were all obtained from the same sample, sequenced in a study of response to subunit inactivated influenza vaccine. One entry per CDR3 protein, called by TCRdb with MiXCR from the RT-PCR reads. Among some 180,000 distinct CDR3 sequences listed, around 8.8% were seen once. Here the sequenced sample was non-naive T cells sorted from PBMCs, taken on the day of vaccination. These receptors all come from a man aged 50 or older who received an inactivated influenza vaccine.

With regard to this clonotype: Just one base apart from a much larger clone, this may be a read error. CDR3 in DNA: TGTGCCAGCAGCCGCAGTGCCGATCTCGATGAGCAGTTCTTC. Translation: CASSRSADLDEQFF. The chain couples TRBV7-2 to TRBJ2-1; D unclear. Germline CDR1 SGHTA, CDR2 FQGNSA. The CDR3 has 14 amino acids. Trimming took 5 bases from V and 8 from J, leaving 16 bases between them.

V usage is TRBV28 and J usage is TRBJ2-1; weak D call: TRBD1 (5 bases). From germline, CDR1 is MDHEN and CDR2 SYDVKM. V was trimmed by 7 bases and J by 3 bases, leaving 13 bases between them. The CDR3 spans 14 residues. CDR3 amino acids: CASTLGQGYNEQFF. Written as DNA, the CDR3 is TGTGCCAGCACATTGGGGCAGGGCTACAATGAGCAGTTCTTC.

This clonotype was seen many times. CDR3: CASSFQGTANFYEQYF. The CDR3 nucleotides are TGTGCCAGCAGTTTTCAAGGGACAGCAAATTTCTACGAGCAGTACTTC. This chain connects TRBV7-2 to TRBJ2-7, with 7 bases aligning to TRBD1. Per germline, CDR1 SGHTA and CDR2 FQGNSA. This CDR3 contains 16 residues. V lost 6 bases and J lost 3; bases outside the gene matches: 14. The full variable domain, in which reference TRBV7-2 and TRBJ2-7 provide the parts outside the CDR3, is GAGVSQSPSNKVTEKGKDVELRCDPISGHTALYWYRQSLGQGLEFLIYFQGNSAPDKSGLPSDRFSAERTGGSVSTLTIQRTQQEDSAVYLCASSFQGTANFYEQYFGPGTRLTVT.

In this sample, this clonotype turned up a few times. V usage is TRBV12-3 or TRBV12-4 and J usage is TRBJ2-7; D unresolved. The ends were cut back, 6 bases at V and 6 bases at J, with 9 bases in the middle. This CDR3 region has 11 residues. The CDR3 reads CASSQIGEQYF. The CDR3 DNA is TGTGCCAGCAGCCAGATTGGCGAGCAGTACTTC.

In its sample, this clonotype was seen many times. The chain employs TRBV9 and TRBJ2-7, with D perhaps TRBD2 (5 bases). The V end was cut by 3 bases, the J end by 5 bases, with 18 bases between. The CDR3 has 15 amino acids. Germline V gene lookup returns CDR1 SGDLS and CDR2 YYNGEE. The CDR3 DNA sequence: TGTGCCAGCAGCGCTCGTGATGAGGGTAGCCACGAGCAGTACTTC. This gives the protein CASSARDEGSHEQYF.